Given below is one T cell receptor (beta chain) in context. Authors' processing steps: Amplified reference gene primers provided the basis for estimating nucleated cell counts. Only in-frame clones appear in the TCRdb table, and some are missing; sequencing was by immunoSEQ multiplex PCR. Clone size and V and J calls were adopted from that table, with D and trimming inferred from the DNA. Of about 200,000 clones detected, 88% appear once; the ten largest clones hold around 1.5%. The data originate from a study of blood T cell repertoires in COVID-19. Turning to the study itself: Samples representing acute and convalescent COVID-19 were sourced from the United States, Italy and Spain. Sources were T cells, B-cell-depleted T cells, or PBMCs; the material itself was cDNA or gDNA.

The CDR3 is 14 residues long. In germline, CDR1 is SGDLS, CDR2 YYNGEE. The ends were cut back, 0 bases at V and 3 bases at J, with 4 bases in the middle. This TCR was sampled from a man in his late teens or twenties with active or convalescent COVID-19. This chain uses TRBV9 with TRBJ2-6; D unresolved. The sample consisted of peripheral blood. The CDR3 is CASSVASGANVLTF. DNA of the CDR3: TGTGCCAGCAGCGTAGCGAGTGGGGCCAACGTCCTGACTTTC.